A single sample gave rise to the 22 T cell receptor beta chains below, sequenced in a study of shared clonotypes between healthy human individuals (TCRdb year 2020). The method behind the library was the immunoSEQ multiplex PCR assay. In TCRdb, the immuneACCESS table is reduced to in-frame sequences with V and J assigned. These tables do not hold every clone; where another copy was compared, an unresolved V gene accounts for under half, and the others remain unexplained. The sample table contains some 900,000 clones; only one count was recorded for roughly 72% of them. The ten largest clones add up to approximately 1.5% of the sample. Specimen: memory CD4+ T cells sorted from blood. The sample's cell subset or site label is to be understood as: CD45RA-negative fraction. These receptors all come from a man between 18 and 29 years old in good health.

In DNA, the CDR3 is TGTGCCAGCAGCTTTAGACAGGGGAGTCAGCCCCAGCATTTT. It specifies CASSFRQGSQPQHF. This chain links TRBV7-2 with TRBJ1-5; 8 nucleotides align to TRBD1. CDR1 SGHTA and CDR2 FQGNSA come from the germline V gene. The CDR3 is made up of 14 amino acids. Trimming removed 3 bases from V and 6 bases from J; junction bases left unmatched: 4.

The rearrangement uses TRBV19 and TRBJ1-5; no definite D call. This CDR3 comprises 16 residues. The V end was cut by 6 bases, the J end by 1 base, with 16 bases between. Germline loops: CDR1 LNHDA, CDR2 SQIVND (reference sequence). The CDR3 DNA is TGTGCCAGTAGCACCGAGTCCGGATTAAGCAATCAGCCCCAGCATTTT. Protein: CASSTESGLSNQPQHF.

The DNA of the CDR3 is TGTGCCAGCAGCCCGAGGGACAGCCTGAACTACGAGCAGTACTTC. This gives the protein CASSPRDSLNYEQYF. J is TRBJ2-7 and V is TRBV11-2; 7 positions agree with TRBD1. Germline V gene sequence: CDR1 SGHAT, CDR2 FQNNGV. V was clipped by 5 bases and J by 3 bases; unmatched bases: 10. The CDR3 has 15 residues.

This clone was observed a handful of times. The CDR3 DNA is TGTGCCAGTAGTAAGACCAACAAGGGTGAAGCTTTCTTT. Translation: CASSKTNKGEAFF. The chain has TRBV19 and TRBJ1-1; D uncertain. Looked up from germline, CDR1 is LNHDA and CDR2 is SQIVND (reference sequence). Trimming stripped 4 bases from V and 7 bases from J, with 13 bases between. This CDR3 has 13 residues.

This clone came up once. The CDR3 DNA sequence: TGTGCCAGAAGCTTATGGGGGAGGAATTCACCCCTCCACTTT. Translation gives CARSLWGRNSPLHF. The chain uses TRBV5-3 and TRBJ1-6, with a tentative D call TRBD1 (5 bases). TRBV5-3 is an open reading frame, and its role is uncertain. The CDR3 runs to 14 residues. The V end was cut by 2 bases, the J end by 7 bases, with 10 bases between.

To note about this clone: Other DNA sequences in this specimen translate into the identical CDR3. This chain uses TRBV18 with TRBJ2-2; D ambiguous. With 3 bases removed from V and 3 bases from J, the gap between germline ends came to 8 bases. Looked up from germline, CDR1 is KGHSH and CDR2 is LQKENI. This CDR3 region has 14 residues. The CDR3 protein is CASSPVPDTGELFF. The CDR3, as DNA: TGTGCCAGCTCACCGGTACCGGACACCGGGGAGCTGTTTTTT.

This chain uses TRBV27 with TRBJ2-2, with 7 bases aligning to TRBD1. This CDR3 contains 17 residues. The germline V gene encodes CDR1 MNHEY and CDR2 SMNVEV (reference sequence). The V gene end was trimmed by 5 bases and the J gene end by 0 bases; junction bases not matched to a gene: 9. CDR3 protein: CASSPRGLGANTGELFF. CDR3 nucleotide sequence: TGTGCCAGCAGTCCGAGGGGGCTGGGCGCGAACACCGGGGAGCTGTTTTTT.

In its sample, this clone was seen a few times. The rearrangement joins TRBV28 to TRBJ2-3; a weak D match, TRBD2 (7 bases). The CDR3 is 16 amino acids. V was clipped by 8 bases and J by 6 bases, with 24 bases between them. Germline assignment: CDR1 MDHEN and CDR2 SYDVKM. The CDR3 sequence: CASPRSGGDSYDTQYF. The CDR3 region has the DNA TGTGCCAGCCCTCGGTCGGGGGGCGATTCCTACGATACGCAGTATTTT.

The rearrangement joins TRBV9 to TRBJ2-3; weak D call: TRBD2 (6 bases). This CDR3 region has 16 residues. CDR1 is SGDLS, CDR2 YYNGEE, per germline. With 0 bases removed from V and 3 bases from J, the gap between germline ends came to 14 bases. CDR3 amino acids: CASSVEAGTVTDTQYF. CDR3 sequence (DNA): TGTGCCAGCAGCGTAGAGGCAGGGACTGTAACAGATACGCAGTATTTT.

This clone has a single count. The V call is TRBV28, the J call TRBJ2-5, with 8 bases identical to TRBD1. The germline gives CDR1 MDHEN, CDR2 SYDVKM. V lost 5 bases to trimming and J lost 5 bases; unmatched junction nucleotides: 10. The CDR3 loop spans 15 amino acids. CDR3 coding DNA: TGTGCCAGCAGTAGCCTACAGGGGGATTGGGAGACCCAGTACTTC. This codes for CASSSLQGDWETQYF.

V gene TRBV5-1 combines with J gene TRBJ2-3; TRBD2 matches at 10 bases. The germline CDR1 and CDR2 sequences are SGHRS and YFSETQ. Trimming removed 5 bases from V and 0 bases from J; junction bases left unmatched: 3. The CDR3 covers 15 residues. The CDR3 DNA reads TGCGCCAGCAGGGAGGGACTAGCGAGCACAGATACGCAGTATTTT. The encoded protein is CASREGLASTDTQYF.

In its sample, this clone was seen a few times. V is TRBV6-5 and J is TRBJ2-1; D gene uncertain. V lost 2 bases and J lost 6, with 17 bases in between. Germline V gene lookup returns CDR1 MNHEY and CDR2 SVGAGI. The CDR3 contains 16 residues. Here the CDR3 DNA reads TGTGCCAGCAGTTACAGGCTAGACTCTCCTCCCAATGAGCAGTTCTTC. Its protein product is CASSYRLDSPPNEQFF.

This clone has a single count. The chain combines TRBV5-1 with TRBJ2-2; D not certain. The CDR3 is 14 amino acids. Germline CDR1 SGHRS, CDR2 YFSETQ. V lost 4 bases to trimming and J lost 2 bases, with 9 bases between them. DNA of the CDR3: TGCGCCAGCAGCGTTCCTATTAACACCGGGGAGCTGTTTTTT. Translating it yields CASSVPINTGELFF.

This chain connects TRBV28 to TRBJ1-2; D is ambiguous. V shed 8 bases and J shed 7 bases, with 20 bases lying between them. Looked up from germline, CDR1 is MDHEN and CDR2 is SYDVKM. CDR3 length equals 14 residues. The CDR3 spells CASSPWSGRGGYTF. The CDR3, as DNA: TGTGCCAGCTCGCCTTGGAGCGGGAGAGGTGGCTACACCTTC.

The chain has TRBV7-2 and TRBJ2-1; the match to TRBD1 covers 9 bases. This CDR3 is 16 amino acids long. The germline CDR1 and CDR2 sequences are SGHTA and FQGNSA. V trimming: 4 bases; J trimming: 2 bases; junction bases outside the gene matches: 6. CDR3 loop: CASSSTGTGPYNEQFF. CDR3 sequence (DNA): TGTGCCAGCAGCTCTACCGGGACAGGGCCCTACAATGAGCAGTTCTTC.

CDR3 DNA: TGTGCCAGCAGCTTACAGGGGACGGAAATCCAAAACATTCAGTACTTC. Its protein product is CASSLQGTEIQNIQYF. V and J are TRBV7-2 and TRBJ2-4; perhaps TRBD1 as D (6 bases). The CDR3 has 16 residues. Germline V gene lookup returns CDR1 SGHTA and CDR2 FQGNSA. V was cut by 2 bases and J by 5 bases, with 16 bases left in between.

The table lists this clone with many counts. The chain couples TRBV30 to TRBJ1-3; D ambiguous. V gave up 0 bases and J gave up 3 bases, with 6 bases separating them. CDR3 length equals 13 residues. CDR1 and CDR2 from the germline V gene are GTSNPN and SVGIG (reference sequence). The CDR3 sequence is CAWSVDVGNTIYF. CDR3 sequence (DNA): TGTGCCTGGAGTGTCGATGTTGGAAACACCATATATTTT.

This clone was seen many times. Other DNA sequences from this sample encode an identical CDR3 as well. V and J are TRBV30 and TRBJ1-1; D is unclear. CDR3 length equals 12 residues. Germline V gives CDR1 GTSNPN, CDR2 SVGIG (reference sequence). V shed 4 bases and J shed 1 base, with 7 bases lying between them. CDR3: CAWNRENTEAFF. The CDR3 coding sequence is TGTGCCTGGAACCGGGAGAACACTGAAGCTTTCTTT.

The J gene is TRBJ2-5, the V gene TRBV4-1, with D tentatively TRBD2 (6 bases). V lost 1 base and J 3 bases, leaving 15 bases between the germline ends. Germline V gives CDR1 MGHRA, CDR2 YSYEKL. This CDR3 has 16 residues. The DNA of the CDR3 is TGCGCCAGCAGCCAAGGTCTCGTAGCGGTTAAAGAGACCCAGTACTTC. It is translated as CASSQGLVAVKETQYF.

The V gene is TRBV6-1, the J gene TRBJ2-3, with 8 bases fitting TRBD2. This CDR3 is 17 amino acids long. CDR1 MNHNS and CDR2 SASEGT come from the germline V gene. V lost 0 bases to trimming and J lost 1 base; unmatched junction nucleotides: 6. The CDR3 region is CASSEALAGLRTDTQYF. CDR3 coding DNA: TGTGCCAGCAGTGAAGCCCTAGCGGGCCTCCGCACAGATACGCAGTATTTT.

This chain uses TRBV2 with TRBJ1-5; weak D call: TRBD1 (5 bases). The CDR3 spans 15 residues. V was trimmed by 8 bases and J by 0 bases, leaving 14 bases between them. Germline-derived CDR1 and CDR2 are SNHLY and FYNNEI. The CDR3 DNA reads as TGTGCCAGCGGGGGAGAGGGATATAGCAATCAGCCCCAGCATTTT. This gives the protein CASGGEGYSNQPQHF.

J is TRBJ1-1 and V is TRBV18; tentatively, D is TRBD1 (6 bases). The V gene lost 3 bases and the J gene lost 4 bases, with 18 bases spanning the gap. This CDR3 contains 16 residues. Germline V CDR1 and CDR2: KGHSH, LQKENI. The CDR3 sequence is CASSPRQEGGSTEAFF. The CDR3 DNA reads as TGTGCCAGCTCACCTCGACAGGAAGGCGGGTCCACTGAAGCTTTCTTT.